This TCR beta chain was profiled in a study of blood T cell repertoires in COVID-19. The length of the CDR3 is 15 residues. Looked up from germline, CDR1 is SGHDN and CDR2 is FVKESK. V dropped 1 base and J dropped 6; count of bases not matched to a gene: 8. In the authors' methods: Amplifying reference gene primers gave estimates of nucleated cell counts. Here immunoSEQ multiplex PCR was the method, and the copy in TCRdb shows in-frame clones only, minus some. D and trimming come from the DNA, and the V and J calls and clone size come from that table. Of 100,000 to 150,000 clones in the sample, roughly four fifths were seen once.

This clonotype was obtained from a man in his sixties with acute or convalescent COVID-19. Specimen: peripheral blood. The V gene is TRBV14, the J gene TRBJ1-2, with 7 nucleotides matching TRBD1. CDR3 loop: CASSQGPWGTDGYTF. The CDR3 DNA follows: TGTGCCAGCAGCCAAGGTCCCTGGGGGACAGATGGCTACACCTTC.